The 6 T cell receptor beta chains below all came from one sample that was sequenced in a study of cytomegalovirus exposure and HLA in healthy donors. Researchers ran the PCR with 60 Vbeta and 13 Jbeta primers. Sequenced by immunoSEQ multiplex PCR; TCRdb stores in-frame clones only, minus some. The sample has approximately 150,000 clones; approximately 80% are singletons. Sequenced sample: PBMCs. The receptor set was obtained from a man aged 50 to 60 in good health and CMV-seropositive.

In its sample, this clone was seen a few times. This rearrangement joins TRBV9 to TRBJ1-6; weak D call: TRBD1 (5 bases). Germline values: CDR1 SGDLS, CDR2 YYNGEE. Trimming left V 0 bases short and J 8 bases short, with 12 bases between. The CDR3 runs to 15 residues. This chain's CDR3 is CASSVATRADSPLHF. The DNA of the CDR3 is TGTGCCAGCAGCGTAGCTACCAGGGCTGATTCACCCCTCCACTTT.

The chain couples TRBV28 to TRBJ2-7, with D perhaps matching TRBD2 (5 bases). This CDR3 spans 15 amino acids. The V gene's germline CDR1 is MDHEN and CDR2 SYDVKM. Deletions cut 7 bases from V and 3 bases from J, with 19 bases between. In DNA form, the CDR3 reads TGTGCCAGCACTTCGACGTGGGAGAACGACTACGAGCAGTACTTC. Protein: CASTSTWENDYEQYF.

The rearrangement uses TRBV19 and TRBJ2-1, with D tentatively TRBD2 (6 bases). Trimming removed 5 bases at V and 12 bases at J, with 11 bases between. The germline V gene encodes CDR1 LNHDA and CDR2 SQIVND (reference sequence). There are 11 residues in the CDR3. The CDR3 region has the DNA TGTGCCAGTAGTTTGGGGGGAGGGCAGTTCTTC. This sequence encodes CASSLGGGQFF. Together with reference TRBV19 and TRBJ2-1, the CDR3 gives the full variable domain: DGGITQSPKYLFRKEGQNVTLSCEQNLNHDAMYWYRQDPGQGLRLIYYSQIVNDFQKGDIAEGYSVSREKKESFPLTVTSAQKNPTAFYLCASSLGGGQFFGPGTRLTVL.

V usage is TRBV29-1 and J usage is TRBJ2-1; 7 nucleotides agree with TRBD2. This CDR3 comprises 13 residues. V lost 0 bases and J lost 8; bases outside the gene matches: 4. The germline CDR1 and CDR2 sequences are SQVTM and ANQGSEA. The CDR3 sequence: CSVEDPAGDEQFF. The CDR3 DNA follows: TGCAGCGTTGAAGATCCCGCGGGGGATGAGCAGTTCTTC.

The chain recombines TRBV7-3 with TRBJ2-7; 9 nucleotides match TRBD2. The CDR3 loop spans 15 amino acids. Germline V gene lookup returns CDR1 SGHTA and CDR2 FQGTGA. V was clipped by 4 bases and J by 7 bases; unmatched bases: 11. The CDR3: CASSSGAGGPEEQYF. The CDR3 bases are TGTGCCAGCAGCTCGGGGGCGGGAGGGCCAGAAGAGCAGTACTTC.

The rearrangement joins TRBV5-4 to TRBJ2-1; a weak D match, TRBD2 (6 bases). Germline V gene data show CDR1 as SGHNT and CDR2 as YYREEE (reference sequence). The CDR3 is made up of 15 amino acids. The V gene lost 2 bases and the J gene lost 2 bases, with 11 bases spanning the gap. In DNA form, the CDR3 reads TGTGCCAGCAGCTTAAGGGACTCAGCCTACAATGAGCAGTTCTTC. Its protein is CASSLRDSAYNEQFF.